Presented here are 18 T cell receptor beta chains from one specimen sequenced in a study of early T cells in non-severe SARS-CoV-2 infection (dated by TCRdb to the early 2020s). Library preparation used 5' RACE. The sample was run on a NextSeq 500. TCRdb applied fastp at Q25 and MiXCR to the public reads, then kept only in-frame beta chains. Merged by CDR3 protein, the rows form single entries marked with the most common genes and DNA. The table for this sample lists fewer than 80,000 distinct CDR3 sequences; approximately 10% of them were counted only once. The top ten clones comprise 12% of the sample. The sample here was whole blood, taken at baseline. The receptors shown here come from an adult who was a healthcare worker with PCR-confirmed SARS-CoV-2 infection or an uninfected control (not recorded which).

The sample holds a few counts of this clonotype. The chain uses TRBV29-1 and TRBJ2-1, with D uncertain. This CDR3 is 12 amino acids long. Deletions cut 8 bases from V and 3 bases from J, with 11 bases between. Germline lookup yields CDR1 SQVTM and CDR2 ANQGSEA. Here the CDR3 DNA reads TGCAGCTCGGACCTAGTCTACAATGAGCAGTTCTTC. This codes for CSSDLVYNEQFF.

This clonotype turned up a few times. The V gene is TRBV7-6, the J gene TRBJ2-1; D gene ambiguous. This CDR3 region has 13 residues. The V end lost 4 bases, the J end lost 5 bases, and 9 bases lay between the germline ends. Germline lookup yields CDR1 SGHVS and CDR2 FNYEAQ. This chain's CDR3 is CASSSITNNEQFF. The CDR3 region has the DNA TGTGCCAGCAGCTCCATCACCAACAATGAGCAGTTCTTC.

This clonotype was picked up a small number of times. In DNA, the CDR3 is TGTGCCAGCAGCCAGCAGACCGCGGGATCGGAGACCCAGTACTTC. As protein: CASSQQTAGSETQYF. The chain couples TRBV3-1 to TRBJ2-5; D is possibly TRBD2 (6 bases). This CDR3 is 15 amino acids long. Germline CDR1 reads LGHDT; CDR2 reads YNNKEL (reference sequence). V was trimmed by 3 bases and J by 5 bases, leaving 16 bases between them.

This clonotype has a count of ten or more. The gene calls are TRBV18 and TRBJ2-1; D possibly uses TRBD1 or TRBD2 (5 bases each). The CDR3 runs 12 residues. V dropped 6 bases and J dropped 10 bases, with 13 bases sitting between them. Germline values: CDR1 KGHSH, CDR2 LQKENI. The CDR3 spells CASSSGLGEQFF. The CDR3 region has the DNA TGTGCCAGCTCTTCGGGGCTTGGGGAGCAGTTCTTC.

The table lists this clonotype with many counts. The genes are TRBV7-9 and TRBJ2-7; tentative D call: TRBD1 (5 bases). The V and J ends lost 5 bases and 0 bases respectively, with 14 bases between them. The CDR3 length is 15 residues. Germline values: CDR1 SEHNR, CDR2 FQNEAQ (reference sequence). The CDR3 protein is CASSKGSGPSYEQYF. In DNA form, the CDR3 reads TGTGCCAGCAGCAAGGGGTCCGGACCCTCCTACGAGCAGTACTTC.

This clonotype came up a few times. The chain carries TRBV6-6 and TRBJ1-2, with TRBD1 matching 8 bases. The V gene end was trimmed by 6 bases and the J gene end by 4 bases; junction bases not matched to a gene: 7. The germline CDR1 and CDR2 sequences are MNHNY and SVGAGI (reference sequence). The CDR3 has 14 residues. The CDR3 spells CASRHKTGVYGYTF. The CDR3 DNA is TGTGCCAGCAGACATAAGACAGGGGTCTATGGCTACACCTTC.

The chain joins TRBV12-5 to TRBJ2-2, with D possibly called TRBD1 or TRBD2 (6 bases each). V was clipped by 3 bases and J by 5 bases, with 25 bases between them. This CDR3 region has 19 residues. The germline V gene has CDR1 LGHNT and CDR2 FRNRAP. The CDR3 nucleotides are TGTGCTAGTGGTTTCCGGGAAACGATACTGGCGGGGACAACCGGGGAGCTGTTTTTT. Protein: CASGFRETILAGTTGELFF.

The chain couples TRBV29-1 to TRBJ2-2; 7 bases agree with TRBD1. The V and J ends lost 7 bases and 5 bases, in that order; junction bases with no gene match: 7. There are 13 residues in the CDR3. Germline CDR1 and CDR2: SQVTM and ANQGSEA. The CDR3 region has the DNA TGCAGCGCTGACAGGGTATCTACCGGGGAGCTGTTTTTT. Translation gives CSADRVSTGELFF.

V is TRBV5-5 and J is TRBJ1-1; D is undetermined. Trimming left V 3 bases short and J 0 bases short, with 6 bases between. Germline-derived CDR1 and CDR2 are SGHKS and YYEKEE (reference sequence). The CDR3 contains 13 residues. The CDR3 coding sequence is TGTGCCAGCAGCTACGTCCTGAACACTGAAGCTTTCTTT. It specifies CASSYVLNTEAFF.

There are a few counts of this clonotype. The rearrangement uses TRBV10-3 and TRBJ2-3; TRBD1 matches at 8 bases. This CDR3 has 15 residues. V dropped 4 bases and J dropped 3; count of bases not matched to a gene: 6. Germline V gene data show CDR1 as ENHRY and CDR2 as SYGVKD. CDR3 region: CAISGRQGSTDTQYF. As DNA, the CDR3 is TGTGCCATCAGTGGGCGACAGGGGTCGACAGATACGCAGTATTTT.

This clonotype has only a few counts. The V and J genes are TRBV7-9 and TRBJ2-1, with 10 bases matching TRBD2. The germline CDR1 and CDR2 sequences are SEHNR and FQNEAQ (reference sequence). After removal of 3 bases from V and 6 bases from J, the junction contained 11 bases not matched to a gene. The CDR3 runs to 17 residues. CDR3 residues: CASSFPGVLAGSNEQFF. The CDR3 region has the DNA TGTGCCAGCAGCTTCCCCGGGGTACTAGCGGGGAGCAATGAGCAGTTCTTC.

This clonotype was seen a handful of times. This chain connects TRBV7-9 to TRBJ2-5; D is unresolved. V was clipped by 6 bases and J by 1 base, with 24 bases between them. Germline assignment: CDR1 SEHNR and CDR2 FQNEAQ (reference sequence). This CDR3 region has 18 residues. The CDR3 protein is CASRPPGPAATLQETQYF. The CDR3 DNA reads TGTGCCAGCAGACCCCCGGGTCCAGCCGCTACTCTCCAAGAGACCCAGTACTTC. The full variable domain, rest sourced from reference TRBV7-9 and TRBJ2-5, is DTGVSQNPRHKITKRGQNVTFRCDPISEHNRLYWYRQTLGQGPEFLTYFQNEAQLEKSRLLSDRFSAERPKGSFSTLEIQRTEQGDSAMYLCASRPPGPAATLQETQYFGPGTRLLVL.

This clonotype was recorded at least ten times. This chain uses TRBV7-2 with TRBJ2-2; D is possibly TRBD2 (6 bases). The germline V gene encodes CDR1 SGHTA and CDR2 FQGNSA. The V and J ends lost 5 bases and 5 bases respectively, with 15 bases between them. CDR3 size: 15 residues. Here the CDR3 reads CASSPRGSQTGELFF. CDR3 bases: TGTGCCAGCAGCCCCCGGGGGAGCCAGACCGGGGAGCTGTTTTTT.

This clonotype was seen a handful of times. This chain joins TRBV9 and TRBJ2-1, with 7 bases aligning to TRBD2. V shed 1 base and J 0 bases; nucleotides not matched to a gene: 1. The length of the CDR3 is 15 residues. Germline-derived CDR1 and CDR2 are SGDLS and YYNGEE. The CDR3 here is CASSVTGGSYNEQFF. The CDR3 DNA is TGTGCCAGCAGCGTAACGGGAGGCTCCTACAATGAGCAGTTCTTC.

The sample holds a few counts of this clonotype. The DNA for the CDR3 is TGCAGCGTGGAGCTGGGACTAGCGGGGGGTGAGCAGTACTTC. This translates into CSVELGLAGGEQYF. The rearrangement joins TRBV29-1 to TRBJ2-7, with TRBD2 matching 15 bases. V was clipped by 6 bases and J by 7 bases; unmatched bases: 7. The CDR3 loop spans 14 amino acids. Germline V gives CDR1 SQVTM, CDR2 ANQGSEA.

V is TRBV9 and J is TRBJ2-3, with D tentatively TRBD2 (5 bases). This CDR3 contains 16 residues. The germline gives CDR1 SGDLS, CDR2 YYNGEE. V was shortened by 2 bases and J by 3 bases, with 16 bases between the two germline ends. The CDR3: CASSVRISGPTDTQYF. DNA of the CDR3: TGTGCCAGCAGCGTCCGAATCAGCGGCCCTACAGATACGCAGTATTTT.

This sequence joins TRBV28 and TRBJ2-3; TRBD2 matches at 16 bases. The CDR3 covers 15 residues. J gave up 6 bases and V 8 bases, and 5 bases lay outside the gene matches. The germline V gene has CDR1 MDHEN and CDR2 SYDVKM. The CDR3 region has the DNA TGTGCCAGCTCCCCGGGACTAGCGGGGGGGGATACGCAGTATTTT. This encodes CASSPGLAGGDTQYF. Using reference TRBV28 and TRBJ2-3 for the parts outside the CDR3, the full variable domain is DVKVTQSSRYLVKRTGEKVFLECVQDMDHENMFWYRQDPGLGLRLIYFSYDVKMKEKGDIPEGYSVSREKKERFSLILESASTNQTSMYLCASSPGLAGGDTQYFGPGTRLTVL.

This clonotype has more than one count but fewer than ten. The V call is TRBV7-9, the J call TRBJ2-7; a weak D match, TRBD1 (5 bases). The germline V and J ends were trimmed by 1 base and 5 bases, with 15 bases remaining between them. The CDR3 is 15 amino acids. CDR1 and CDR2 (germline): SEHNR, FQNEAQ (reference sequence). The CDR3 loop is CASSLVSGIRNEQYF. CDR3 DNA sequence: TGTGCCAGCAGCTTAGTGTCAGGGATTCGGAACGAGCAGTACTTC.